This TCR beta chain was found in a study of identifying expanded T cells in peripheral blood. Comment on this clone: What it recognizes is unknown.

Libraries were prepared by immunoSEQ multiplex PCR; TCRdb keeps only in-frame clonotypes and omits some of them. The sample lists approximately 63,000 clones, around 87% seen once, with around 4.6% in the top ten. Healthy donors had no documented immune events, such as infections, while sampled. Whole-study results and caveats: Over approximately two and four weeks, about 15 and 18 clones changed, versus approximately 1.1 between replicates. Roughly two-week clone count variance significantly increased as total template count grew.

The germline gives CDR1 MNHEY, CDR2 SMNVEV (reference sequence). V shed 8 bases and J 2 bases; nucleotides not matched to a gene: 7. The CDR3 loop spans 14 amino acids. This chain links TRBV27 with TRBJ2-7; 9 bases agree with TRBD1. This TCR was recovered from a person aged 18 to 70 in good health. The source material was blood. This CDR3 is CASGQGQGPYEQYF. CDR3 nucleotides: TGTGCCAGCGGTCAAGGACAGGGGCCCTACGAGCAGTACTTC.